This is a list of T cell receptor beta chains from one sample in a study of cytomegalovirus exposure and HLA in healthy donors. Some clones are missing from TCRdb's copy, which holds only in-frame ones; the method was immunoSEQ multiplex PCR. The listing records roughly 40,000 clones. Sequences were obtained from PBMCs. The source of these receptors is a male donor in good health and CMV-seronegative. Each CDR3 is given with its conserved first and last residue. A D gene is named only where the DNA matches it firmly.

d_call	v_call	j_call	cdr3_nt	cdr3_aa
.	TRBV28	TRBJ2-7	TGTGCCAGCGGGGGGACGACTCCGGGGGAGCAGTACTTC	CASGGTTPGEQYF
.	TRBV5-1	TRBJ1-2	TGCGCCAGCAGCGCGGACTCCTACTATGGCTACACCTTC	CASSADSYYGYTF
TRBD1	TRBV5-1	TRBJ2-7	TGCGCCAGCAGCTTTGGACAGGGTTCCTACGAGCAGTACTTC	CASSFGQGSYEQYF
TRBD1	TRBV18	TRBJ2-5	TGTGCCAGCTCATTGACAGGGGCCCAAGAGACCCAGTACTTC	CASSLTGAQETQYF
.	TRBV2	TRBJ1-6	TGTGCCAGCAGAGTAGGGGGGGAGGTCTCCTATAATTCACCCCTCCACTTT	CASRVGGEVSYNSPLHF
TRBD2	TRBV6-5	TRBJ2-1	TGTGCCAGCACCGTGCGGGGGGGCCGCAATGAGCAGTTCTTC	CASTVRGGRNEQFF
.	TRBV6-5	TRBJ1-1	TGTGCCAGCAGTTACGCGGAGAACACTGAAGCTTTCTTT	CASSYAENTEAFF
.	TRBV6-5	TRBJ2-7	TGTGCCACTCGATTGTTCGGGGACTCCTACGAGCAGTACTTC	CATRLFGDSYEQYF
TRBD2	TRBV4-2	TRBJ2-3	TGTGCCAGCAGCCAAGGGACTAGCGGGGGGGCAGATACGCAGTATTTT	CASSQGTSGGADTQYF
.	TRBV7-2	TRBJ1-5	TGTGCCAGCAGCTTAACAGGTAATCAGCCCCAGCATTTT	CASSLTGNQPQHF
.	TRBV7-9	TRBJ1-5	TGTGCCAGCTCCCGAGGAGGGGATCAGCCCCAGCATTTT	CASSRGGDQPQHF
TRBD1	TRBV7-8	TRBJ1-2	TGTGCCAGCAGCTTAGTCGGGGACAGGCCGTCCGTTATCAGAACTAACTATGGCTACACCTTC	CASSLVGDRPSVIRTNYGYTF
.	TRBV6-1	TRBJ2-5	TGTGCCAGCAGTGAAGTCTTGGCGGGACGGACCCAGTACTTC	CASSEVLAGRTQYF
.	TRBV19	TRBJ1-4	TGTGCCAGTAGTATAACGACCAGGGGCGATGAAAAACTGTTTTTT	CASSITTRGDEKLFF
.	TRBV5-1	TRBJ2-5	TGCGCCAGCAGCTTCAGCCAAGAGACCCAGTACTTC	CASSFSQETQYF
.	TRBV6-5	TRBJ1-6	TGTGCCAGCAGTTACTCGAAACAGGGCCAGACACCCCTCCACTTT	CASSYSKQGQTPLHF
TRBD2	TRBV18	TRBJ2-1	TGTGCCAGCTCACCGGGCGGGGGGGCCCGGTTCTTC	CASSPGGGARFF
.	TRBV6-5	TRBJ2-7	TGTGCCAGCAGTTACGGCCAGGGCTCCTACGAGCAGTACTTC	CASSYGQGSYEQYF
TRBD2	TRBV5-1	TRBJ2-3	TGCGCCAGCAGCCATGGACTAGCGGGGGGCACCTACACAGATACGCAGTATTTT	CASSHGLAGGTYTDTQYF
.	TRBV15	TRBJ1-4	TGTGCCACCAGCAGACTACAGAACCTCAATGAAAAACTGTTTTTT	CATSRLQNLNEKLFF
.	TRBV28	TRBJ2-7	TGTGCCAGCACCCTATCGGGTTACGAGCAGTACTTC	CASTLSGYEQYF
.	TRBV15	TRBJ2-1	TGTGCCACCAGTACTGATCGCTCCTACAATGAGCAGTTCTTC	CATSTDRSYNEQFF
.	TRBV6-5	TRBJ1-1	TGTGCCAGCAGTTACTCGATGGCGGGAAAGAACACTGAAGCTTTCTTT	CASSYSMAGKNTEAFF
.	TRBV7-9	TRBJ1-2	TGTGCCAGCAGCTTAGCCGGCTATGGCTACACCTTC	CASSLAGYGYTF
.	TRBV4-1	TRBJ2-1	TGCGCCAGCAGCCAGCTAGGAGACGGCTACAATGAGCAGTTCTTC	CASSQLGDGYNEQFF
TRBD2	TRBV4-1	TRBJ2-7	TGCGCCAGCAGCCGGGGAGCGGGGGGTGCCTACGAGCAGTACTTC	CASSRGAGGAYEQYF
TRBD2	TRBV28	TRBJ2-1	TGTGCTACGGAAGATGCGGGGGGCCGGAACAATGAGCAGTTCTTC	CATEDAGGRNNEQFF
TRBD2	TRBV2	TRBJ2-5	TGTGCCAGCAGCCAAGCGGGGGGCCGGGAGACCCAGTACTTC	CASSQAGGRETQYF
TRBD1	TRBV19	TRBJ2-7	TGTGCCAGTAGTATGGGGGACAGGTACGAGCAGTACTTC	CASSMGDRYEQYF
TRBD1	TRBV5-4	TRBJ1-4	TGTGCCAGCAGCTTAAACAGGGGAGCCCTCTCCGTTGAAAAACTGTTTTTT	CASSLNRGALSVEKLFF
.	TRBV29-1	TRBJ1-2	TGCAGCGCCCCTGAGGGGGTAGGCTACACCTTC	CSAPEGVGYTF
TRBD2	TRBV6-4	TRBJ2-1	TGTGCCAGCAGTGAGACTAGCGGGGGGGCGATGGATGAGCAGTTCTTC	CASSETSGGAMDEQFF
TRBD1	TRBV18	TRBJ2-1	TGTGCCAGCTCATCTACTTCCGGGACAGGTTACAATGAGCAGTTCTTC	CASSSTSGTGYNEQFF
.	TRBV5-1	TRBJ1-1	TGCGCCAGCAGCTTGGCCCAGAACACTGAAGCTTTCTTT	CASSLAQNTEAFF
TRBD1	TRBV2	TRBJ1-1	TGTGCCAGCTATGGTGGACAGGGCATGAACACTGAAGCTTTCTTT	CASYGGQGMNTEAFF
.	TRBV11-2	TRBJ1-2	TGTGCCAGCAGCCTATATCAGGGCTCTGACTATGGCTACACCTTC	CASSLYQGSDYGYTF
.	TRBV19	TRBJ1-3	TGTGCCAGTAGTACCCCACCGGGAACCCAACGGGATGGAAACACCATATATTTT	CASSTPPGTQRDGNTIYF
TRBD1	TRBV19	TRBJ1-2	TGTGCCAGTAGCCGTATCGACAGGGGGCATGGCTATGGCTACACCTTC	CASSRIDRGHGYGYTF